The clone carrying this T cell receptor beta chain has a handful of counts. Its antigen is still unknown. The sample is drawn from a study of breast tumors, draining lymph nodes, adjacent tissues. Per germline, CDR1 SGHTA and CDR2 FQGTGA. Trimming shortened V by 4 bases and J by 4 bases, and 10 bases separated the two germline ends. This CDR3 is 13 amino acids long. MiXCR, applied by TCRdb to the multiplex PCR reads, yields one record per CDR3 protein. Here the sample spans about 140,000 distinct CDR3 sequences, around a third being singletons. Breast cancer patients provided tissue from their axillary draining lymph nodes. Whole-study results and caveats: Compared with lymph nodes, tumors were less diverse; compared with nontumor tissue, more. That most tumor T cells come from lymph nodes remained unproven.

The chain has TRBV7-3 and TRBJ1-1, with D unclear. This clonotype was sampled from a female donor with breast cancer. Some clones in this sample may be carry-over from other donors' samples. The sequenced sample was axillary lymph node tissue. The CDR3 is CASSSGIVTEAFF. DNA for the CDR3: TGTGCCAGCAGCTCTGGGATAGTCACTGAAGCTTTCTTT.